Listed below are T cell receptor beta chains from one sample, sequenced in a study of blood T cell repertoires in COVID-19. Libraries were prepared by immunoSEQ multiplex PCR; TCRdb keeps only in-frame clonotypes and omits some of them. The profile covers roughly 400,000 clones, with approximately 92% appearing a single time and roughly 1.1% taken by the ten largest. Sequences were obtained from PBMCs or T cells enriched from blood (not recorded which). The receptors here all came from a young man who had recovered from COVID-19. CDR3s include the opening cysteine and the closing phenylalanine or tryptophan. The D gene is left open where the match is weak. The listing skips clone size in some rows; elsewhere it reads once, few, many or a size class.

j_gene: TRBJ2-5; d_gene: TRBD1; abundance: NA; v_gene: TRBV29-1; CDR3aa: CSVGGQQETQYF; CDR3nt: TGCAGCGTTGGGGGACAGCAAGAGACCCAGTACTTC
j_gene: TRBJ2-7; d_gene: NA; abundance: NA; v_gene: TRBV2; CDR3aa: CASSEGAPISYEQYF; CDR3nt: TGTGCCAGCAGTGAAGGAGCTCCTATCTCCTACGAGCAGTACTTC
j_gene: TRBJ2-7; d_gene: NA; abundance: NA; v_gene: TRBV5-1; CDR3aa: CASSLGGGAPGEQYF; CDR3nt: TGCGCCAGCAGCCTAGGGGGGGGCGCCCCCGGCGAGCAGTACTTC
j_gene: TRBJ2-5; d_gene: TRBD1; abundance: NA; v_gene: TRBV7-2; CDR3aa: CASNEYGPGQGEETQYF; CDR3nt: TGTGCCAGCAACGAATACGGCCCGGGACAGGGGGAAGAGACCCAGTACTTC
j_gene: TRBJ1-1; d_gene: NA; abundance: NA; v_gene: TRBV6-5; CDR3aa: CASSYSTLNTEAFF; CDR3nt: TGTGCCAGCAGTTACTCGACACTTAACACTGAAGCTTTCTTT
j_gene: TRBJ1-2; d_gene: NA; abundance: NA; v_gene: TRBV11-2; CDR3aa: CASSLARDYGYTF; CDR3nt: TGTGCCAGCAGCTTAGCCAGGGACTATGGCTACACCTTC
j_gene: TRBJ1-2; d_gene: NA; abundance: NA; v_gene: TRBV27; CDR3aa: CASSFLGQKNNYGYTF; CDR3nt: TGTGCCAGCAGTTTCCTAGGACAGAAAAATAACTATGGCTACACCTTC
j_gene: TRBJ2-1; d_gene: NA; abundance: NA; v_gene: TRBV5-4; CDR3aa: CASSLKRDFYNEQFF; CDR3nt: TGTGCCAGCAGCTTAAAGCGCGACTTCTACAATGAGCAGTTCTTC
j_gene: TRBJ1-1; d_gene: NA; abundance: NA; v_gene: TRBV3-1/TRBV3-2; CDR3aa: CASSQGPRVGAFF; CDR3nt: TGTGCCAGCAGCCAAGGGCCCAGGGTGGGAGCTTTCTTT
j_gene: TRBJ1-1; d_gene: NA; abundance: once; v_gene: TRBV10-3; CDR3aa: CAIRGGFGTEAFF; CDR3nt: TGTGCCATCAGGGGGGGTTTTGGCACTGAAGCTTTCTTT
j_gene: TRBJ1-4; d_gene: NA; abundance: few; v_gene: TRBV5-1; CDR3aa: CASSLYANEKLFF; CDR3nt: TGCGCCAGCAGCTTGTATGCTAATGAAAAACTGTTTTTT
j_gene: TRBJ2-7; d_gene: NA; abundance: NA; v_gene: TRBV19; CDR3aa: CASSRTDSAGEQYF; CDR3nt: TGTGCCAGTAGCCGAACGGACTCCGCGGGCGAGCAGTACTTC
j_gene: TRBJ1-1; d_gene: NA; abundance: NA; v_gene: TRBV27; CDR3aa: CASSFGRLTEAFF; CDR3nt: TGTGCCAGCAGTTTCGGCAGACTTACTGAAGCTTTCTTT
j_gene: TRBJ2-1; d_gene: TRBD2; abundance: NA; v_gene: TRBV15; CDR3aa: CATSRDRASGSHEQFF; CDR3nt: TGTGCCACCAGCAGAGATCGGGCTAGCGGGAGCCATGAGCAGTTCTTC
j_gene: TRBJ1-1; d_gene: NA; abundance: NA; v_gene: TRBV29-1; CDR3aa: CSVEETENTEAFF; CDR3nt: TGCAGCGTTGAAGAGACAGAGAACACTGAAGCTTTCTTT
j_gene: TRBJ1-3; d_gene: NA; abundance: NA; v_gene: TRBV5-6; CDR3aa: CASSLALFSGNTIYF; CDR3nt: TGTGCCAGCAGCTTGGCCCTTTTCTCTGGAAACACCATATATTTT
j_gene: TRBJ2-5; d_gene: TRBD2; abundance: NA; v_gene: TRBV19; CDR3aa: CASSISSGQIQETQYF; CDR3nt: TGTGCCAGTAGTATATCTAGCGGGCAGATCCAAGAGACCCAGTACTTC
j_gene: TRBJ1-1; d_gene: NA; abundance: NA; v_gene: TRBV7-9; CDR3aa: CASSFKGLDTEAFF; CDR3nt: TGTGCCAGCAGCTTCAAGGGGCTCGACACTGAAGCTTTCTTT
j_gene: TRBJ1-2; d_gene: NA; abundance: NA; v_gene: TRBV13; CDR3aa: CASALGANGYTF; CDR3nt: TGTGCCAGCGCGCTTGGGGCAAATGGCTACACCTTC
j_gene: TRBJ2-7; d_gene: NA; abundance: NA; v_gene: TRBV30; CDR3aa: CAWTSGRGTYEQYF; CDR3nt: TGTGCCTGGACATCCGGCAGGGGCACCTACGAGCAGTACTTC
j_gene: TRBJ2-1; d_gene: NA; abundance: NA; v_gene: TRBV5-1; CDR3aa: CASSLLGGQSYNEQFF; CDR3nt: TGCGCCAGCAGCTTGCTGGGGGGACAGTCCTACAATGAGCAGTTCTTC
j_gene: TRBJ1-5; d_gene: TRBD1; abundance: NA; v_gene: TRBV19; CDR3aa: CASSPTGEKPQHF; CDR3nt: TGTGCCAGTAGTCCGACAGGGGAAAAGCCCCAGCATTTT
j_gene: TRBJ1-1; d_gene: NA; abundance: NA; v_gene: TRBV6-1; CDR3aa: CASSETVNTEAFF; CDR3nt: TGTGCCAGCAGTGAGACAGTGAACACTGAAGCTTTCTTT
j_gene: TRBJ1-6; d_gene: NA; abundance: NA; v_gene: TRBV27; CDR3aa: CASSLPRGPLHF; CDR3nt: TGTGCCAGCAGTTTACCCAGGGGACCCCTCCACTTT
j_gene: TRBJ2-1; d_gene: TRBD2; abundance: NA; v_gene: TRBV2; CDR3aa: CASRTRTSGANNEQFF; CDR3nt: TGTGCCAGCAGGACCCGGACTAGCGGGGCAAACAATGAGCAGTTCTTC
j_gene: TRBJ2-2; d_gene: NA; abundance: once; v_gene: TRBV25-1; CDR3aa: CASSERRGAGELFF; CDR3nt: TGTGCCAGCAGTGAGAGGCGGGGCGCCGGGGAGCTGTTTTTT
j_gene: TRBJ2-2; d_gene: NA; abundance: NA; v_gene: TRBV20-1; CDR3aa: CSASIGGRPLTGELFF; CDR3nt: TGCAGTGCTAGTATAGGAGGGCGTCCCCTCACCGGGGAGCTGTTTTTT
j_gene: TRBJ1-2; d_gene: NA; abundance: once; v_gene: TRBV27; CDR3aa: CASSRTVGYGYTF; CDR3nt: TGTGCCAGCAGCCGGACAGTCGGCTATGGCTACACCTTC
j_gene: TRBJ1-5; d_gene: NA; abundance: NA; v_gene: TRBV19; CDR3aa: CASTTGQYRQPQHF; CDR3nt: TGTGCCAGTACCACCGGACAGTATCGTCAGCCCCAGCATTTT
j_gene: TRBJ1-1; d_gene: NA; abundance: NA; v_gene: TRBV7-7; CDR3aa: CASSSIDKGNTEAFF; CDR3nt: TGTGCTAGCAGCTCCATAGACAAAGGAAACACTGAAGCTTTCTTT
j_gene: TRBJ2-1; d_gene: NA; abundance: NA; v_gene: TRBV6-4; CDR3aa: CASSEGPGEYNEQFF; CDR3nt: TGTGCCAGCAGTGAAGGCCCCGGGGAGTACAATGAGCAGTTCTTC
j_gene: TRBJ2-2; d_gene: TRBD2; abundance: NA; v_gene: TRBV5-6; CDR3aa: CASSWDVLAGANTGELFF; CDR3nt: TGTGCCAGCAGCTGGGACGTTCTAGCGGGAGCGAACACCGGGGAGCTGTTTTTT
j_gene: TRBJ2-7; d_gene: TRBD2; abundance: NA; v_gene: TRBV4-1; CDR3aa: CASSQAGLAGTYEQYF; CDR3nt: TGCGCCAGCAGCCAAGCGGGACTAGCGGGGACCTACGAGCAGTACTTC
j_gene: TRBJ2-2; d_gene: NA; abundance: NA; v_gene: TRBV3-1/TRBV3-2; CDR3aa: CASSQMGGTGELFF; CDR3nt: TGTGCCAGCAGCCAAATGGGCGGGACCGGGGAGCTGTTTTTT
j_gene: TRBJ2-7; d_gene: TRBD2; abundance: NA; v_gene: TRBV6-5; CDR3aa: CASTRGLAGSYEQYF; CDR3nt: TGTGCCAGCACCCGTGGACTAGCGGGTTCCTACGAGCAGTACTTC
j_gene: TRBJ1-1; d_gene: NA; abundance: NA; v_gene: TRBV3-1/TRBV3-2; CDR3aa: CASSLAGPNTEAFF; CDR3nt: TGTGCCAGCAGCCTCGCGGGCCCGAACACTGAAGCTTTCTTT
j_gene: TRBJ2-3; d_gene: NA; abundance: NA; v_gene: TRBV30; CDR3aa: CAWKEGGDTQYF; CDR3nt: TGTGCCTGGAAAGAAGGGGGAGATACGCAGTATTTT
j_gene: TRBJ1-6; d_gene: NA; abundance: once; v_gene: TRBV28; CDR3aa: CASSAGLTLHF; CDR3nt: TGTGCCAGCAGTGCAGGGCTCACCCTCCACTTT
j_gene: TRBJ1-1; d_gene: TRBD1; abundance: few; v_gene: TRBV12-3/TRBV12-4; CDR3aa: CASSLDRYTEAFF; CDR3nt: TGTGCCAGCAGTTTGGACAGGTACACTGAAGCTTTCTTT
j_gene: TRBJ2-2; d_gene: TRBD2; abundance: few; v_gene: TRBV7-9; CDR3aa: CASSLGTRHTGELFF; CDR3nt: TGTGCCAGCAGCCTAGGGACTAGACACACCGGGGAGCTGTTTTTT
j_gene: TRBJ1-5; d_gene: NA; abundance: NA; v_gene: TRBV19; CDR3aa: CASSIAVNQPQHF; CDR3nt: TGTGCCAGTAGTATAGCAGTTAATCAGCCCCAGCATTTT